Listed below are T cell receptor beta chains from one sample, sequenced in a study of T cell changes during pregnancy in multiple sclerosis. The data were produced by immunoSEQ multiplex PCR, yet TCRdb's version contains in-frame clones alone and is incomplete. The sample consists of about 32,000 clones, roughly 87% of them appearing once. The sequencing here drew on CD8+ T cells from peripheral blood mononuclear cells, taken in the second trimester of pregnancy. Every receptor here comes from a female donor with multiple sclerosis, enrolled in a pregnancy study. Each CDR3 is given with its conserved first and last residue. Each record gives: V gene, clone size, D gene, J gene, CDR3 protein, CDR3 DNA. The D gene is left open where the match is weak. Clone size, where shown, is once, few, many, or a class for clones that have expanded.

>TRBV2|NA|TRBD1|TRBJ1-4
CASSEAVPGQGPGEKLFF
TGTGCCAGCAGTGAAGCAGTCCCGGGACAGGGCCCTGGTGAAAAACTGTTTTTT
>TRBV28|NA|NA|TRBJ2-7
CASSFGGGYEQYF
TGTGCCAGCAGTTTCGGGGGAGGCTACGAGCAGTACTTC
>TRBV5-5|NA|NA|TRBJ1-1
CASSFQGRTEAFF
TGTGCCAGCAGCTTTCAGGGAAGGACTGAAGCTTTCTTT
>TRBV9|NA|NA|TRBJ2-7
CASSPGWGGYEQYF
TGTGCCAGCAGCCCAGGGTGGGGCGGCTACGAGCAGTACTTC
>TRBV9|NA|TRBD1|TRBJ1-4
CASSAGQGGNEKLFF
TGTGCCAGCAGCGCCGGGCAGGGGGGCAATGAAAAACTGTTTTTT
>TRBV7-3|NA|TRBD2|TRBJ2-1
CASSLAGGTYNEQFF
TGTGCCAGCAGCTTAGCGGGAGGGACCTACAATGAGCAGTTCTTC
>TRBV9|once|TRBD2|TRBJ2-3
CASSVWAGETDTQYF
TGTGCCAGCAGCGTATGGGCGGGGGAAACAGATACGCAGTATTTT
>TRBV7-7|NA|NA|TRBJ2-7
CASSLERGGEQYF
TGTGCCAGCAGCTTAGAGAGGGGGGGCGAGCAGTACTTC
>TRBV4-1|NA|NA|TRBJ2-1
CASSRGENEQFF
TGCGCCAGCAGCCGGGGGGAGAATGAGCAGTTCTTC
>TRBV9|NA|NA|TRBJ1-1
CASSPTRVNTEAFF
TGTGCCAGCAGTCCGACCAGGGTGAACACTGAAGCTTTCTTT
>TRBV5-1|NA|NA|TRBJ2-1
CASSLVGGDNEQFF
TGCGCCAGCAGCTTGGTCGGGGGAGACAATGAGCAGTTCTTC
>TRBV7-9|NA|NA|TRBJ1-1
CATVTGTEAFF
TGTGCCACTGTTACTGGCACTGAAGCTTTCTTT
>TRBV10-3|NA|NA|TRBJ1-4
CAISESTAATNEKLFF
TGTGCCATCAGTGAGTCGACAGCTGCAACTAATGAAAAACTGTTTTTT
>TRBV6-5|NA|NA|TRBJ1-1
CASSYGPEAFF
TGTGCCAGCAGTTACGGGCCTGAAGCTTTCTTT
>TRBV18|NA|NA|TRBJ2-5
CASSTTRGSYQETQYF
TGTGCCAGCTCCACCACCCGGGGGTCGTACCAAGAGACCCAGTACTTC
>TRBV30|NA|NA|TRBJ2-3
CAWSVPGTDTQYF
TGTGCCTGGAGTGTACCGGGAACAGATACGCAGTATTTT
>TRBV9|NA|NA|TRBJ2-7
CASSGGQTYEQYF
TGTGCCAGCAGCGGTGGACAGACCTACGAGCAGTACTTC
>TRBV27|NA|NA|TRBJ1-1
CASSPPRTGNTEAFF
TGTGCCAGCAGTCCCCCACGCACGGGGAACACTGAAGCTTTCTTT
>TRBV6-5|NA|NA|TRBJ2-7
CASSYSIMRSHYEQYF
TGTGCCAGCAGTTACTCGATCATGAGATCTCACTACGAGCAGTACTTC
>TRBV7-9|NA|TRBD1|TRBJ1-1
CASSPRDSFMNTEAFF
TGTGCCAGCAGCCCCCGGGACAGCTTCATGAACACTGAAGCTTTCTTT
>TRBV27|once|NA|TRBJ2-1
CASIKQRAHYNEQFF
TGTGCCAGCATAAAACAGCGGGCGCATTACAATGAGCAGTTCTTC
>TRBV14|NA|NA|TRBJ1-6
CASSQERPGPRNSPLHF
TGTGCCAGCAGCCAAGAACGGCCAGGCCCTCGTAATTCACCCCTCCACTTT
>TRBV25-1|NA|TRBD1|TRBJ1-1
CASSEAGGGNTEAFF
TGTGCCAGCAGTGAGGCAGGGGGTGGGAACACTGAAGCTTTCTTT
>TRBV27|NA|TRBD2|TRBJ2-7
CASREGYTYEQYF
TGTGCCAGCCGGGAGGGGTACACCTACGAGCAGTACTTC
>TRBV6-5|NA|NA|TRBJ1-2
CASRESEGYTF
TGTGCCAGCAGAGAGAGTGAGGGCTACACCTTC
>TRBV6-5|once|TRBD2|TRBJ2-5
CASSLAGGPQETQYF
TGTGCCAGCAGTTTAGCGGGAGGGCCCCAAGAGACCCAGTACTTC
>TRBV7-3|NA|NA|TRBJ1-5
CASSLDHGNQPQHF
TGTGCCAGCAGCCTAGATCACGGGAATCAGCCCCAGCATTTT
>TRBV2|NA|TRBD1|TRBJ2-1
CASSDRGRSDEQFF
TGTGCCAGCAGTGACAGGGGGCGATCGGATGAGCAGTTCTTC
>TRBV30|NA|TRBD1|TRBJ2-7
CAWRGQGYEQYF
TGTGCCTGGAGGGGACAGGGCTACGAGCAGTACTTC
>TRBV7-3|once|NA|TRBJ1-5
CASSIRSTAGTTYSNQPQHF
TGTGCCAGCAGCATTCGTTCGACAGCTGGGACTACGTATAGCAATCAGCCCCAGCATTTT
>TRBV7-8|once|NA|TRBJ1-4
CASSFGRDFPQRLFF
TGTGCCAGCAGCTTCGGAAGGGACTTCCCCCAGAGACTGTTTTTT
>TRBV5-1|NA|TRBD2|TRBJ2-1
CASSLDGLAGANEQFF
TGCGCCAGCAGCTTAGATGGTCTAGCGGGAGCCAATGAGCAGTTCTTC
>TRBV10-3|NA|NA|TRBJ1-2
CAIRLYYGYTF
TGTGCCATAAGACTATACTATGGCTACACCTTC
>TRBV7-6|NA|NA|TRBJ2-7
CASSPDSSYEQYF
TGTGCCAGCAGCCCGGACAGTTCCTACGAGCAGTACTTC
>TRBV7-9|NA|TRBD1|TRBJ2-1
CASSLGPPQGAFNEQFF
TGTGCCAGCAGCTTAGGCCCCCCACAGGGGGCTTTCAATGAGCAGTTCTTC
>TRBV28|NA|TRBD1|TRBJ2-7
CASSFPGTGEGEQYF
TGTGCCAGCAGTTTCCCCGGGACAGGGGAAGGCGAGCAGTACTTC
>TRBV7-9|NA|NA|TRBJ1-1
CASSPWEGDTEAFF
TGTGCCAGCAGCCCCTGGGAAGGGGACACTGAAGCTTTCTTT
>TRBV7-6|NA|NA|TRBJ1-1
CASSSSGVNTEAFF
TGTGCCAGCAGCTCCTCGGGGGTGAACACTGAAGCTTTCTTT
>TRBV13|NA|NA|TRBJ1-2
CASSSGRGGQGYTF
TGTGCCAGCAGCTCGGGCCGGGGGGGGCAGGGCTACACCTTC
>TRBV28|NA|NA|TRBJ2-7
CASSFFGQDYDEQYF
TGTGCCAGCAGTTTTTTCGGCCAGGACTACGACGAGCAGTACTTC
>TRBV4-1|NA|NA|TRBJ1-1
CASSLTDTSNTEAFF
TGCGCCAGCAGCCTAACGGACACTTCGAACACTGAAGCTTTCTTT
>TRBV25-1|NA|TRBD2|TRBJ2-3
CASSERASGRGTDTQYF
TGTGCCAGCAGTGAAAGGGCTAGCGGGAGAGGGACAGATACGCAGTATTTT